Below, one T cell receptor beta chain is given with its context. Its specificity is not known. Clones were read by immunoSEQ multiplex PCR, and TCRdb kept only the in-frame ones, dropping some. The table has more than 50,000 clones, 87% seen once. The sample is drawn from a study of T cell responses to AZD1222 COVID-19 vaccine. Second doses were pooled across both intervals (about 4 or about 12 weeks). Study-wide results and limits: Without day 14 samples, only post-peak T cell repertoires were studied. Spike-specific TCR breadth and depth grew following two AZD1222 doses.

This specimen consisted of peripheral blood, obtained 28 days after the second AZD1222 dose. The clonotype was recovered from an adult who received the AZD1222 COVID-19 vaccine.

CDR3 sequence reads: CASHQGGHNEQFF. The DNA of the CDR3 is TGTGCCAGCCATCAGGGTGGTCACAATGAGCAGTTCTTC. The chain combines TRBV12-3 or TRBV12-4 with TRBJ2-1; possibly TRBD1 for D (5 bases). CDR3 length: 13 residues. V was pared by 8 bases and J by 5 bases, with 13 bases between.